The clone carrying this TCR beta chain was seen repeatedly, ten times or more. cDNA synthesis was performed by 5'RACE with 10-nucleotide random UMIs. Via MiXCR, TCRdb re-called the 5' RACE reads, giving one row per CDR3 protein. The sample yields 84,000 or so distinct CDR3 sequences, around 13% seen once. The data originate from a study of neurological immune-mediated disorders. Time point reported: longitudinal time-point 2. Trimming stripped 4 bases from V and 5 bases from J, with 20 bases between. Germline V gene sequence: CDR1 MGHRA, CDR2 YSYEKL. This CDR3 contains 17 residues. V and J are TRBV4-1 and TRBJ2-2, with D possibly TRBD1 on 6 matching bases. This sequence was found in a female donor with HTLV-1-associated myelopathy (HAM/TSP). The sequencing input was PBMCs. CDR3 sequence reads: CASSRESVQRGTGELFF. CDR3 nucleotides: TGCGCCAGCAGCCGCGAGAGTGTACAAAGGGGGACCGGGGAGCTGTTTTTT.